The sequence of this T cell receptor (beta chain) was determined in a study of blood T cell repertoires in COVID-19. Turning to the study itself: T cells, B-cell-depleted T cells, or PBMCs supplied cDNA or gDNA.

This CDR3 has 17 residues. Germline values: CDR1 MGHRA, CDR2 YSYEKL. Trimming at V came to 3 bases and at J to 4 bases, leaving 14 bases not matched to a gene. Only in-frame clones appear in the TCRdb table, and some are missing; sequencing was by immunoSEQ multiplex PCR. This table holds around 260,000 clones, 80% to 90% found once. The clonotype comes from a woman in her twenties or thirties who had recovered from COVID-19. V and J are TRBV4-1 and TRBJ1-1, with 7 bases aligning to TRBD1. The sequenced sample consisted of PBMCs or T cells enriched from blood (not recorded which). The CDR3 DNA is TGCGCCAGCAGCCACGAGACAGGGATGATAGTGGGCACTGAAGCTTTCTTT. It specifies CASSHETGMIVGTEAFF.